The clone carrying this TCR beta chain was seen a handful of times. Clones were sequenced by immunoSEQ multiplex PCR, and TCRdb holds only the in-frame ones, with some missing. The sample has roughly 190,000 clones, around 87% seen once. V was pared by 0 bases and J by 6 bases, with 5 bases between. The CDR3 has 12 residues. Germline lookup yields CDR1 SGHAT and CDR2 FQNNGV. This sample was taken from a study of blood T cell repertoires in COVID-19. The sample was PBMCs or T cells enriched from blood (not recorded which). The TCR sequence derives from a woman in her thirties or forties in a cohort exposed to, infected with or recovered from COVID-19 (not recorded which). The chain links TRBV11-2 to TRBJ1-1; D is unresolved. In nucleotides, the CDR3 is TGTGCCAGCAGCTTAGATTCGGCTGAAGCTTTCTTT. Protein sequence: CASSLDSAEAFF.